This is a list of T cell receptor beta chains from one sample in a study of T-cell reconstitution after alpha-beta-depleted transplantation in children. TCRdb redid the calling of the PCR reads with MiXCR, one entry per CDR3 protein. The sample has over 550,000 distinct CDR3 sequences, about 10% seen once. Specimen: PBMCs from the stem cell graft donor, collected from the stem cell graft. The receptors were sampled from a human donor who donated a stem cell graft to a child with acute myeloid leukemia. CDR3s include the opening cysteine and the closing phenylalanine or tryptophan. The D gene is left open where the match is weak. Not every row has a clone size; where given, it reads once, few, many or a size class.

v_gene	d_gene	abundance	j_gene	CDR3aa	CDR3nt
TRBV7-2	NA	few	TRBJ2-1	CASSLGSDSSYNEQFF	TGTGCCAGCAGCTTAGGTTCCGACTCTTCCTACAATGAGCAGTTCTTC
TRBV10-3	NA	many	TRBJ2-1	CAISSGINEQFF	TGTGCCATCAGTTCGGGAATAAATGAGCAGTTCTTC
TRBV7-2	TRBD2	NA	TRBJ2-3	CASSLGTSQPSDTQYF	TGTGCCAGCAGCTTAGGGACTAGCCAGCCTTCAGATACGCAGTATTTT
TRBV6-1	TRBD2	many	TRBJ2-1	CASTLGGLASNEQFF	TGTGCCAGCACCCTCGGCGGACTAGCGAGCAATGAGCAGTTCTTC
TRBV18	TRBD1	NA	TRBJ1-5	CASSPEAGGSNQPQHF	TGTGCCAGCTCCCCCGAGGCAGGGGGGAGCAATCAGCCCCAGCATTTT
TRBV4-2	NA	few	TRBJ1-5	CASSQDEQPNQPQHF	TGTGCCAGCAGCCAAGATGAACAGCCCAATCAGCCCCAGCATTTT
TRBV21-1	NA	few	TRBJ1-1	CASWLEAFF	TGTGCCAGCTGGTTGGAAGCTTTCTTT
TRBV4-2	TRBD1	many	TRBJ1-5	CASSQEGTGEQPQHF	TGTGCCAGCAGCCAAGAAGGGACAGGGGAGCAGCCCCAGCATTTT
TRBV6-2/TRBV6-3	NA	many	TRBJ1-1	CASSFQLNTEAFF	TGTGCCAGCAGTTTTCAGTTGAACACTGAAGCTTTCTTT
TRBV20-1	NA	many	TRBJ2-1	CSASGDSYSEQFF	TGCAGTGCTAGTGGGGACTCCTACAGTGAGCAGTTCTTC
TRBV30	NA	NA	TRBJ1-2	CAWKRGAKDGYTF	TGTGCCTGGAAGAGGGGGGCTAAGGATGGCTACACCTTC
TRBV6-2/TRBV6-3	NA	many	TRBJ1-4	CASSYSTPRTTNEKLFF	TGTGCCAGCAGTTACTCGACGCCTCGGACAACTAATGAAAAACTGTTTTTT
TRBV3-1	TRBD1	many	TRBJ2-2	CASSPGTGTATGELFF	TGTGCCAGCAGCCCGGGGACAGGGACTGCCACCGGGGAGCTGTTTTTT
TRBV7-8	TRBD2	few	TRBJ2-5	CASSLATAAGGRETQYF	TGTGCCAGCAGCTTAGCAACGGCGGCCGGGGGGAGAGAGACCCAGTACTTC
TRBV19	TRBD1	few	TRBJ2-1	CASSLRSGTDEQFF	TGTGCCAGTAGTCTCCGATCCGGGACAGATGAGCAGTTCTTC
TRBV7-3	NA	NA	TRBJ2-1	CASSLAADNGYEQFF	TGTGCCAGCAGCTTAGCCGCGGACAATGGGTATGAGCAGTTCTTC
TRBV7-3	TRBD1	NA	TRBJ2-7	CASSLTGQGRDEQYF	TGTGCCAGCAGCTTAACCGGACAGGGAAGAGACGAGCAGTACTTC
TRBV28	NA	NA	TRBJ2-7	CASTKRSSYEQYF	TGTGCCAGCACTAAGCGGAGCTCCTACGAGCAGTACTTC
TRBV12-3/TRBV12-4	NA	NA	TRBJ1-1	CASSSDPSAAFF	TGTGCCAGCAGTTCCGACCCCTCTGCGGCTTTCTTT
TRBV12-3/TRBV12-4	NA	many	TRBJ2-6	CASSLRSSGANVLTF	TGTGCCAGCAGCCTACGGTCCTCTGGGGCCAACGTCCTGACTTTC
TRBV11-3	NA	few	TRBJ2-1	CASSLGDVNEQFF	TGTGCCAGCAGCTTAGGGGACGTCAATGAGCAGTTCTTC
TRBV27	TRBD2	many	TRBJ2-7	CASSSTPSGRTYF	TGTGCCAGCAGTTCTACCCCTAGCGGGAGGACGTACTTC
TRBV15	NA	many	TRBJ1-6	CATSRENSPLHF	TGTGCCACCAGCCGGGAAAATTCACCCCTCCACTTT
TRBV25-1	TRBD2	NA	TRBJ2-1	CASSEGGTSGRTYNEQFF	TGTGCCAGCAGTGAAGGAGGGACTAGCGGCCGAACCTACAATGAGCAGTTCTTC
TRBV10-3	TRBD1	NA	TRBJ1-2	CAIRPTGTGGEGYTF	TGTGCCATCAGACCGACCGGGACAGGGGGTGAGGGCTACACCTTC
TRBV4-3	NA	few	TRBJ2-4	CASSDQSVGKNIQYF	TGCGCCAGCAGCGACCAAAGTGTAGGCAAAAACATTCAGTACTTC
TRBV21-1	NA	NA	TRBJ2-7	CASSLAGDRDLLSYEQYF	TGTGCCAGCAGCTTAGCTGGTGACAGGGATTTACTCTCCTACGAGCAGTACTTC